This T cell receptor beta chain was sequenced during a study of blood T cells in healthy people across ages. Study-wide findings and caveats: More naive CD4+ cells and higher diversity were found in long-lived than in aged donors. In the absence of known donor CMV status, changes in expanded clonotypes were possibly confounded.

This clonotype has a handful of counts. Its antigen is not identified. A sample-barcoded 5' primer and a J-beta primer mix were used in a second PCR of roughly 7 to 11 cycles. Each CDR3 protein gets one entry after TCRdb re-called the 5' RACE reads with MiXCR. The repertoire holds 1.2 million to 1.5 million distinct CDR3 sequences, with approximately 63% as singletons. The CDR3 has 15 amino acids. CDR1 MNHEY and CDR2 SMNVEV come from the germline V gene (reference sequence). V lost 3 bases, J lost 2 bases, and 14 bases lay in between. The receptor comes from a man between 18 and 29 years old in good health. The chain employs TRBV27 and TRBJ2-7, with D perhaps being TRBD1 or TRBD2 (6 bases each). The source material was blood. As DNA, the CDR3 is TGTGCCAGCAGTTTGGGGGCGGGGCCCACCTACGAGCAGTACTTC. Translation gives CASSLGAGPTYEQYF.